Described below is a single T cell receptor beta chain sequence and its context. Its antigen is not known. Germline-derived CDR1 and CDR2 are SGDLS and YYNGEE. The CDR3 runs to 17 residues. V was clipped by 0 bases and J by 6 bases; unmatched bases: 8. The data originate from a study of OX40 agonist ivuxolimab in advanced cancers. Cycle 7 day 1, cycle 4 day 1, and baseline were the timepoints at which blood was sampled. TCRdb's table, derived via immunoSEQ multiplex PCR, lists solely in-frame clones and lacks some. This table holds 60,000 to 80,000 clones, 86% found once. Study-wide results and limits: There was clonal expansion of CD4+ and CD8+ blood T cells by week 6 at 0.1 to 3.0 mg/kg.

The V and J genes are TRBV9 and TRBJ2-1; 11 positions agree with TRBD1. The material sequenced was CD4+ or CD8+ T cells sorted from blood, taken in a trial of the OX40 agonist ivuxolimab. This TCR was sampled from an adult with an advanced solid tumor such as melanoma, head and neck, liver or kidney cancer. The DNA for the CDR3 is TGTGCCAGCAGCGTAGGGCCCGGGACAGGGGGATCCAATGAGCAGTTCTTC. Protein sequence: CASSVGPGTGGSNEQFF.